These 16 T cell receptor gamma chains were all obtained from the same sample, sequenced in a study of intestinal T cells in coeliac disease. LymphoTrack primers amplified TRG sequences from roughly 0.2 ug of biopsy DNA. TCRdb redid clone calling on the multiplex PCR reads using CATT. The repertoire has around 560 gamma-chain clones, about 55% of them found once; the top ten carry 30% to 40%. Ten formalin-fixed paraffin-embedded scrolls, each 5 µm thick, supplied each case's genomic DNA. Sequencing was carried out using a duodenal biopsy. The receptors here all came from a human donor who served as a control with a normal duodenal biopsy, not a healthy volunteer.

For this clone: A far larger clone differs by one base, so this is likely a read error. The same CDR3 also results from other DNA sequences found in this sample. The CDR3 nucleotides are TGTGCTGCGTGGGACTATACCCTCCTGAGAACCACTGGTTGGTTCAAGATATTT. Its protein product is CAAWDYTLLRTTGWFKIF. V gene TRGV10 combines with J gene TRGJP1. TRGV10 is classed as an ORF, of uncertain function. The V segment lost 8 bases and the J segment 2 bases; nucleotides outside the gene matches: 18. The CDR3 loop spans 18 amino acids.

The V and J genes are TRGV10 and TRGJ1 or TRGJ2. TRGV10 has ORF status, its function being uncertain. The CDR3 loop spans 16 amino acids. V dropped 8 bases and J dropped 6; count of bases not matched to a gene: 20. Here the CDR3 reads CAAWTRRYDQLYKKLF. The CDR3 DNA sequence: TGTGCTGCGTGGACTAGACGGTACGATCAACTTTATAAGAAACTCTTT.

J is TRGJP2 and V is TRGV2. The CDR3 runs 17 residues. Losses at the gene ends were 0 bases for V and 8 bases for J; bases not matched to a gene: 15. The germline CDR1 and CDR2 sequences are EGSNGY and YDSYNSKV. The CDR3 sequence is CATWDGPPTVGDWIKTF. The CDR3 DNA follows: TGTGCCACCTGGGACGGGCCGCCTACCGTTGGGGATTGGATCAAGACGTTT.

This clone was picked up a small number of times. The V and J genes are TRGV8 and TRGJ1 or TRGJ2. Germline CDR1 and CDR2: VENAVY and YDSYNSRV. Losses at the gene ends were 5 bases for V and 0 bases for J; bases not matched to a gene: 1. The CDR3 is 12 amino acids. In DNA form, the CDR3 reads TGTGCCACCTGGGGGAATTATTATAAGAAACTCTTT. The encoded protein is CATWGNYYKKLF.

V gene TRGV10 combines with J gene TRGJ1 or TRGJ2. TRGV10 is an ORF, with its function uncertain. The CDR3 is made up of 14 amino acids. V was clipped by 8 bases and J by 4 bases; unmatched bases: 12. The CDR3 sequence: CAAWDQAQYYKKLF. The CDR3 nucleotides are TGTGCTGCGTGGGACCAGGCCCAATATTATAAGAAACTCTTT.

The chain combines TRGV4 with TRGJ1 or TRGJ2. J was trimmed by 3 bases and V by 10 bases; bases with no gene match: 15. The germline CDR1 and CDR2 sequences are EGSTGY and YDSYTSSV. The CDR3 runs 14 residues. The CDR3 protein is CATGMALGYYKKLF. The CDR3 DNA is TGTGCCACTGGGATGGCCCTCGGTTATTATAAGAAACTCTTT.

CDR3 region: CATVGAGRGAYYKKLF. CDR3 coding DNA: TGTGCCACCGTGGGAGCGGGGCGGGGGGCGTATTATAAGAAACTCTTT. The chain joins TRGV2 to TRGJ1 or TRGJ2. V shed 9 bases, J shed 4 bases, and the junction held 21 bases outside the gene matches. This CDR3 is 16 amino acids long. Germline V lookup: CDR1 EGSNGY, CDR2 YDSYNSKV.

V gene TRGV3 combines with J gene TRGJP1. This CDR3 comprises 14 residues. Germline V gives CDR1 VTNTFY, CDR2 YDVSTARD (reference sequence). With V trimmed by 12 bases and J by 7 bases, 17 bases remained unmatched. The CDR3 nucleotides read TGTGCCGACCTGGCCGTGAACGGTGGTTGGTTCAAGATATTT. Protein sequence: CADLAVNGGWFKIF.

The V and J genes are TRGV3 and TRGJP2. TCRdb records no J gene; here it was assigned by comparing the DNA to germline. Losses at the gene ends were 0 bases for V and 15 bases for J; bases not matched to a gene: 16. Germline loops: CDR1 VTNTFY, CDR2 YDVSTARD (reference sequence). This CDR3 spans 15 amino acids. The CDR3, as DNA: TGTGCCACCTGGGACAGGCCCCCCTTTATACGGGTCAAGACGTTT. Amino acid sequence: CATWDRPPFIRVKTF.

This sequence joins TRGV10 and TRGJ1 or TRGJ2. TRGV10 is marked as an open reading frame, function uncertain. The junction had 17 bases not matched to a gene; V was cut back by 12 bases and J by 5 bases. This CDR3 is built from 14 residues. CDR3 DNA sequence: TGTGCTGCCGGGGTAGGTTTAAGGGATTATAAGAAACTCTTT. This sequence encodes CAAGVGLRDYKKLF.

This clone was found a few times. TCRdb attributes to this sequence the protein of a much larger clone, which differs from the DNA translation at residue 7; a read error is likely, and the protein displayed is translated from the DNA. The V and J genes are TRGV10 and TRGJP1. TRGV10 is annotated as an ORF whose role is uncertain. The CDR3 spans 12 residues. The CDR3 protein is CAAWSTDWFKIF. The CDR3 coding sequence is TGTGCTGCGTGGTCTACTGATTGGTTCAAGATATTT.

The rearrangement links TRGV4 to TRGJ1 or TRGJ2. The CDR3 covers 9 residues. Germline V gives CDR1 EGSTGY, CDR2 YDSYTSSV. The CDR3 DNA sequence: TGTGCACCTGGGCGAAAAAAACTCTTT. Translating gives CAPGRKKLF.

This clone appeared a few times. The translation of this DNA and the TCRdb protein of a much larger clone differ at residue 5, probably owing to a read error; the protein shown here is translated from the DNA. The gene calls are TRGV4 and TRGJP1. CDR3 length: 15 amino acids. The germline V gene has CDR1 EGSTGY and CDR2 YDSYTSSV. The CDR3 DNA sequence: TGTGCCACCTGGGGTGGGGTTACCACTGGTTGGTTCAAGATATTT. It is translated as CATWGGVTTGWFKIF.

This chain connects TRGV10 to TRGJP1. TRGV10 belongs to the ORF category, with a function that is uncertain. This CDR3 is built from 17 residues. The junction had 18 bases not matched to a gene; V was cut back by 10 bases and J by 3 bases. The CDR3 nucleotides read TGTGCTGCGTTGGGATTAGGGAGACGGCCCACTGGTTGGTTCAAGATATTT. This translates into CAALGLGRRPTGWFKIF.

The V call is TRGV10, the J call TRGJP1. TRGV10 is placed among ORFs of uncertain function. CDR3 length: 17 residues. V lost 8 bases and J lost 3; bases outside the gene matches: 16. Here the CDR3 DNA reads TGTGCTGCGTGGGGATTAGGGAGACGGCCCACTGGTTGGTTCAAGATATTT. Its translation: CAAWGLGRRPTGWFKIF.

This chain uses TRGV3 with TRGJ1 or TRGJ2. Germline V gene sequence: CDR1 VTNTFY, CDR2 YDVSTARD (reference sequence). The J segment lost 5 bases and the V segment lost 0 bases, leaving 7 bases of the junction unmatched. CDR3 size: 14 residues. CDR3 protein: CATWDRLLHYKKLF. CDR3 nucleotide sequence: TGTGCCACCTGGGACAGGCTACTCCATTATAAGAAACTCTTT.